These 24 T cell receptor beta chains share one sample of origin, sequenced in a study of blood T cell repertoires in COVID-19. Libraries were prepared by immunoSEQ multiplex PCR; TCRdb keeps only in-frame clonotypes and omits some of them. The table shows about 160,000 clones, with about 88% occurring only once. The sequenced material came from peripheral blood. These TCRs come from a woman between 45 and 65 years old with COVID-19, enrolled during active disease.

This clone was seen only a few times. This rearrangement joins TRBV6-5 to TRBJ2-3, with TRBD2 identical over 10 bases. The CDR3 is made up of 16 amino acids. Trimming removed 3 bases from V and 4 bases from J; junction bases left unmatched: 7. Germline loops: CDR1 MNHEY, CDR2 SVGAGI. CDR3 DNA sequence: TGTGCCAGCAGTTATGGAGCGGGGGGGCCGTCAGATACGCAGTATTTT. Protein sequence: CASSYGAGGPSDTQYF.

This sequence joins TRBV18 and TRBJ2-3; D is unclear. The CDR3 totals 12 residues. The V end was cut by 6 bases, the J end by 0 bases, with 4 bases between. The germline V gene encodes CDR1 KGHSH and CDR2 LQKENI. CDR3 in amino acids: CASSPSTDTQYF. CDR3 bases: TGTGCCAGCTCTCCTAGCACAGATACGCAGTATTTT.

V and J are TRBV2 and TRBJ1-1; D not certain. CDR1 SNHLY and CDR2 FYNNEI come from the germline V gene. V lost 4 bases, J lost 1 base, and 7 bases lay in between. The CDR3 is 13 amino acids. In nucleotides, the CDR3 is TGTGCCAGCAGTGGACATCCGAACACTGAAGCTTTCTTT. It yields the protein CASSGHPNTEAFF. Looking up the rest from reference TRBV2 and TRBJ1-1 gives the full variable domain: EPEVTQTPSHQVTQMGQEVILRCVPISNHLYFYWYRQILGQKVEFLVSFYNNEISEKSEIFDDQFSVERPDGSNFTLKIRSTKLEDSAMYFCASSGHPNTEAFFGQGTRLTVV.

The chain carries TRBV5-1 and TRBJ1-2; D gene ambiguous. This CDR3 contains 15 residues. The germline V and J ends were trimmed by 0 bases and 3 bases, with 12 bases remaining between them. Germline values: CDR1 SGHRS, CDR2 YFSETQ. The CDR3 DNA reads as TGCGCCAGCAGCTTGGCCGGCGGCACTTACTATGGCTACACCTTC. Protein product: CASSLAGGTYYGYTF.

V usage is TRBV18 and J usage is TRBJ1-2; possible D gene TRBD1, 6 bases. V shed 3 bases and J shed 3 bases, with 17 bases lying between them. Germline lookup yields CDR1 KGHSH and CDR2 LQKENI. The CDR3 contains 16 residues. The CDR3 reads CASSPSGINRDYGYTF. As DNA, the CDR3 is TGTGCCAGCTCACCCTCGGGCATCAACAGGGACTATGGCTACACCTTC.

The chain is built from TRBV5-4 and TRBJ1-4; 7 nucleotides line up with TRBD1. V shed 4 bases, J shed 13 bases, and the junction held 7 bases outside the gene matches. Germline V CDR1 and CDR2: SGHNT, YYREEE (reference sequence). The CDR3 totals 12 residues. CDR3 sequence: CASSGEQGTLFF. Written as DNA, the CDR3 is TGTGCCAGCAGCGGGGAACAGGGGACACTGTTTTTT.

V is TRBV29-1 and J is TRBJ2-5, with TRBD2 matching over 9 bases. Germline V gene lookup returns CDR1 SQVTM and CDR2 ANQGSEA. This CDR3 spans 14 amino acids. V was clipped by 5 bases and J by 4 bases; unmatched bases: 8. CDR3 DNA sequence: TGCAGCGTTCGCCCTTGGACTAGCGCAGAGACCCAGTACTTC. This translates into CSVRPWTSAETQYF.

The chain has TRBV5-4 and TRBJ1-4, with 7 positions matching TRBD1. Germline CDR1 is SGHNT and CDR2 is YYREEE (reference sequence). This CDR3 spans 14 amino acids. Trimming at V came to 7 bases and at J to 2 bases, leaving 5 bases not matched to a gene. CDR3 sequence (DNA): TGTGCCAGCGGGACAGCCAAGACTAATGAAAAACTGTTTTTT. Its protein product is CASGTAKTNEKLFF.

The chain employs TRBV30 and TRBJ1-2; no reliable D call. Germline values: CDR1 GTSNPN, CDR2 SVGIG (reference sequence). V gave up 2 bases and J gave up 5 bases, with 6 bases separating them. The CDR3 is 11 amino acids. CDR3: CAWSTAYGYTF. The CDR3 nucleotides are TGTGCCTGGAGTACTGCTTATGGCTACACCTTC.

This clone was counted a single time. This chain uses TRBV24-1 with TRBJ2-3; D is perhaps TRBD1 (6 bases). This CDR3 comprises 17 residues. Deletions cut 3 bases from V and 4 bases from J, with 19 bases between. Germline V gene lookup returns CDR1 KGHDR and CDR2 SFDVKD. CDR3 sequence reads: CATSDPPRVGGADTQYF. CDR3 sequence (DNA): TGTGCCACCAGTGATCCTCCCCGGGTTGGGGGCGCAGATACGCAGTATTTT.

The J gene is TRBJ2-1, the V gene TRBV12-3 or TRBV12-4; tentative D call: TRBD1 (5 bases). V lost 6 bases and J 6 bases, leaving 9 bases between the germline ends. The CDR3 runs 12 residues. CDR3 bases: TGTGCCAGCAGCAGGGTCGGCAATGAGCAGTTCTTC. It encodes CASSRVGNEQFF.

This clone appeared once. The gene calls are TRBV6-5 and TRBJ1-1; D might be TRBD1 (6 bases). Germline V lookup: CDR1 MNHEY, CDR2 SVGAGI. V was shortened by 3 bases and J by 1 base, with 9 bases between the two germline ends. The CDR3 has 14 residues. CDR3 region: CASSYLGQNTEAFF. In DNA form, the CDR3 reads TGTGCCAGCAGTTATTTGGGACAGAACACTGAAGCTTTCTTT.

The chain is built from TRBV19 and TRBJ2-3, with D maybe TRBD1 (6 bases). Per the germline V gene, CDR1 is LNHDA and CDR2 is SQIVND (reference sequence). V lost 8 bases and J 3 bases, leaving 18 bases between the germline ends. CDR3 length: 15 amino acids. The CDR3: CASRKEGTLTDTQYF. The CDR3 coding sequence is TGTGCCAGTCGAAAAGAGGGGACACTAACAGATACGCAGTATTTT.

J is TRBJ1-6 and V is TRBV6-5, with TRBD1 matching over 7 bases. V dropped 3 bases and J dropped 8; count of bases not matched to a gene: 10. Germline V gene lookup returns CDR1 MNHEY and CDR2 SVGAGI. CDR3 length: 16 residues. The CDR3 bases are TGTGCCAGCAGTTATGAGGGGGCGCGTTGGGATTCACCCCTCCACTTT. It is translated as CASSYEGARWDSPLHF.

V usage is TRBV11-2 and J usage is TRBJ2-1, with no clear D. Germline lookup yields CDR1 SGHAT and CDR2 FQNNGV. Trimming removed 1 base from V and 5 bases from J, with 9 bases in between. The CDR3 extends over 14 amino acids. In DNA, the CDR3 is TGTGCCAGCAGCTTAGGCAGGCTCAACAATGAGCAGTTCTTC. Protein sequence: CASSLGRLNNEQFF. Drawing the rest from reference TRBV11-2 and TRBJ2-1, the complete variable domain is EAGVAQSPRYKIIEKRQSVAFWCNPISGHATLYWYQQILGQGPKLLIQFQNNGVVDDSQLPKDRFSAERLKGVDSTLKIQPAKLEDSAVYLCASSLGRLNNEQFFGPGTRLTVL.

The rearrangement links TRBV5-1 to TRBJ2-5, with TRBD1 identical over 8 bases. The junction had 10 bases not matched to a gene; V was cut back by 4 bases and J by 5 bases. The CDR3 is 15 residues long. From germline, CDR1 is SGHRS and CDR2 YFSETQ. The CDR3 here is CASSPFQGARETQYF. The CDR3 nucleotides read TGCGCCAGCAGCCCCTTCCAGGGGGCACGGGAGACCCAGTACTTC.

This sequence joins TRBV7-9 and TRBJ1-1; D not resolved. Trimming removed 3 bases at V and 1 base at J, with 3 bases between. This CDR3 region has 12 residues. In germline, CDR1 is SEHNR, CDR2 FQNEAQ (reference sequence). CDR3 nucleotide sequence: TGTGCCAGCAGCTTCCAGAACACTGAAGCTTTCTTT. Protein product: CASSFQNTEAFF.

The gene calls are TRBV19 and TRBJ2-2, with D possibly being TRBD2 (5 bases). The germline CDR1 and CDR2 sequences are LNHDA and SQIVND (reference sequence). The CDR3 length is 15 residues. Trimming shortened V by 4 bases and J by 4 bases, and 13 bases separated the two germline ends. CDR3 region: CASSTNPGSTGELFF. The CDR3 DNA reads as TGTGCCAGTAGTACTAACCCGGGGTCCACCGGGGAGCTGTTTTTT.

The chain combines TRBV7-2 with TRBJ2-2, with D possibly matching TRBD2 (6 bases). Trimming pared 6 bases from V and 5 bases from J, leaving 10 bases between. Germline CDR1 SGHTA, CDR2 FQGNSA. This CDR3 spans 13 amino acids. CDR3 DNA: TGTGCCAGCAGGCAGGGAGGAACCGGGGAGCTGTTTTTT. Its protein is CASRQGGTGELFF.

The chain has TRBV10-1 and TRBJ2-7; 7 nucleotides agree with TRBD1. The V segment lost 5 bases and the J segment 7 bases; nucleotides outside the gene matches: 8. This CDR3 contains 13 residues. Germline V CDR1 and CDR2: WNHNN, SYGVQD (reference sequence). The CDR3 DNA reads TGCGCCAGCAGTCGGGACAGCTTGGGGGAGCAGTACTTC. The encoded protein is CASSRDSLGEQYF.

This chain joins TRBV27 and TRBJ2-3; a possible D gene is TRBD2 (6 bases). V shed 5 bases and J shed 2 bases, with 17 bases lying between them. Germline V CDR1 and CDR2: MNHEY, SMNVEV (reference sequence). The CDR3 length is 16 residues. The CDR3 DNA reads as TGTGCCAGCAGTCCGGGACCGGGACTTCTCACAGATACGCAGTATTTT. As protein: CASSPGPGLLTDTQYF.

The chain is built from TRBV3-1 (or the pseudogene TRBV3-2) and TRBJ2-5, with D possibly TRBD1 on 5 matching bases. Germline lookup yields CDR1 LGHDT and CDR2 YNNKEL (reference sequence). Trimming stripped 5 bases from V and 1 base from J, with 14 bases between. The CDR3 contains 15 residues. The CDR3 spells CASSYPGHPQETQYF. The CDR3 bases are TGTGCCAGCAGCTATCCCGGACACCCCCAAGAGACCCAGTACTTC.

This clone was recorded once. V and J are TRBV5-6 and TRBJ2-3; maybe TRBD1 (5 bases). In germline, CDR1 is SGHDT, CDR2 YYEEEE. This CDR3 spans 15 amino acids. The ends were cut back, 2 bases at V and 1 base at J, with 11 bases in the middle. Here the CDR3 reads CASSFNRFRTDTQYF. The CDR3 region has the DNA TGTGCCAGCAGCTTCAACAGGTTCCGCACAGATACGCAGTATTTT.

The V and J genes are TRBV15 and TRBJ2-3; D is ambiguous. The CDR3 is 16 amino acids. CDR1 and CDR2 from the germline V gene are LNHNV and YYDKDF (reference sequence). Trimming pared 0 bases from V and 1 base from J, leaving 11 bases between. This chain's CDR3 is CATSRDNTRGTDTQYF. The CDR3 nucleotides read TGTGCCACCAGCAGAGATAACACCCGGGGCACAGATACGCAGTATTTT.